These 9 T cell receptor beta chains were all obtained from the same sample, sequenced in a study of cytomegalovirus exposure and HLA in healthy donors. The PCR contained 60 Vbeta and 13 Jbeta primers. Repertoires were generated with immunoSEQ multiplex PCR, while TCRdb's copy carries only in-frame clones and drops some. The sample shows 85,000 to 100,000 clones, approximately 80% of them seen only once. Material for sequencing was PBMCs. The receptors were gathered from a male donor in good health and CMV-seropositive.

The rearrangement joins TRBV27 to TRBJ1-3; D is ambiguous. The V end was cut by 3 bases, the J end by 4 bases, with 7 bases between. Per the germline V gene, CDR1 is MNHEY and CDR2 is SMNVEV (reference sequence). The CDR3 runs to 13 residues. The CDR3 is CASSFDGGNTIYF. The CDR3 DNA follows: TGTGCCAGCAGTTTTGACGGGGGAAACACCATATATTTT.

V and J are TRBV19 and TRBJ1-2; 7 nucleotides agree with TRBD1. The CDR3 loop spans 15 amino acids. Germline V gene sequence: CDR1 LNHDA, CDR2 SQIVND (reference sequence). The junction had 7 bases not matched to a gene; V was cut back by 5 bases and J by 1 base. CDR3 amino acids: CASSLTRQGNYGYTF. The CDR3 DNA reads as TGTGCCAGTAGTCTTACCCGACAGGGTAACTATGGCTACACCTTC.

This clone was seen just once. V and J are TRBV10-1 and TRBJ1-1; 9 bases line up with TRBD1. The J segment lost 9 bases and the V segment lost 4 bases, leaving 12 bases of the junction unmatched. From germline, CDR1 is WNHNN and CDR2 SYGVQD (reference sequence). The CDR3 sequence is 15 residues long. CDR3 protein: CASSGTGTGFPQAFF. The CDR3, as DNA: TGCGCCAGCAGTGGAACCGGGACAGGGTTTCCACAAGCTTTCTTT.

The chain has TRBV7-9 and TRBJ2-4; TRBD1 aligns across 10 bases. CDR3 length equals 13 residues. Per germline, CDR1 SEHNR and CDR2 FQNEAQ (reference sequence). J gave up 2 bases and V 10 bases, and 2 bases lay outside the gene matches. CDR3 bases: TGTGCCACAGACAGGGGGCCCAAAAACATTCAGTACTTC. Protein: CATDRGPKNIQYF.

V and J are TRBV27 and TRBJ2-3; perhaps TRBD2 as D (7 bases). V lost 6 bases and J lost 5, with 21 bases in between. The CDR3 spans 16 residues. Looked up from germline, CDR1 is MNHEY and CDR2 is SMNVEV (reference sequence). The chain's CDR3 is CASRGGGAANRDTQYF. The CDR3 region has the DNA TGTGCCAGCAGAGGGGGAGGGGCAGCTAACAGAGATACGCAGTATTTT.

This clone was counted a few times. The V call is TRBV19, the J call TRBJ2-7, with 10 bases aligning to TRBD2. Looked up from germline, CDR1 is LNHDA and CDR2 is SQIVND (reference sequence). CDR3 size: 15 residues. Trimming cost V 2 bases and J 2 bases; bases outside gene matches: 3. The CDR3 bases are TGTGCCAGTAGTATAACAGCGGGGGGGCCCTACGAGCAGTACTTC. It is translated as CASSITAGGPYEQYF. Filled out from reference TRBV19 and TRBJ2-7, the complete variable domain reads DGGITQSPKYLFRKEGQNVTLSCEQNLNHDAMYWYRQDPGQGLRLIYYSQIVNDFQKGDIAEGYSVSREKKESFPLTVTSAQKNPTAFYLCASSITAGGPYEQYFGPGTRLTVT.

The chain combines TRBV10-2 with TRBJ1-4; D is possibly TRBD1 (6 bases). The CDR3 is 13 residues long. Germline values: CDR1 WSHSY, CDR2 SAAADI. Trimming took 8 bases from V and 2 from J, leaving 9 bases between them. In DNA, the CDR3 is TGCGCCAGCGGGACACCGACTAATGAAAAACTGTTTTTT. Its translation: CASGTPTNEKLFF.

The chain couples TRBV2 to TRBJ2-3; 8 positions match TRBD2. V was pared by 8 bases and J by 0 bases, with 7 bases of the junction left unmatched. Germline lookup yields CDR1 SNHLY and CDR2 FYNNEI. The CDR3 has 15 residues. The DNA of the CDR3 is TGTGCCAGCCGATTTAGCGGGGTTAGCACAGATACGCAGTATTTT. Its translation is CASRFSGVSTDTQYF.

The gene calls are TRBV5-1 and TRBJ1-2; TRBD1 agrees at 7 bases. V gave up 4 bases and J gave up 7 bases; unmatched junction bases: 16. CDR1 is SGHRS, CDR2 YFSETQ, per germline. The CDR3 covers 16 residues. The CDR3 region has the DNA TGCGCCAGCAGCCCTACCGGGCCGACAGGGCCGGGTGGCTACACCTTC. This translates into CASSPTGPTGPGGYTF.